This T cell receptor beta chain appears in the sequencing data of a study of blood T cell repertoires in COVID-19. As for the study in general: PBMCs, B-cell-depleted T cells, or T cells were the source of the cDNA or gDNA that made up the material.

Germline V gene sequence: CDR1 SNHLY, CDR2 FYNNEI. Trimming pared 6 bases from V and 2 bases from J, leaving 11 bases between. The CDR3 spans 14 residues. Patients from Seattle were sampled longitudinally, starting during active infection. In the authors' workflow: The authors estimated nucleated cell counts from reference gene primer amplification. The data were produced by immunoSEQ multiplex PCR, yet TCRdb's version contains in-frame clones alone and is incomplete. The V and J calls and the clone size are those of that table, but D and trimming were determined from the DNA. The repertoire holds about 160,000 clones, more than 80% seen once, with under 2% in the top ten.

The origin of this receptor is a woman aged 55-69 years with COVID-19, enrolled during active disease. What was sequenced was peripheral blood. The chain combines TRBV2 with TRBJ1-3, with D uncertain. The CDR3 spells CASRGRITGNTIYF. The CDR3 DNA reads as TGTGCCAGCAGGGGCAGGATCACTGGAAACACCATATATTTT.